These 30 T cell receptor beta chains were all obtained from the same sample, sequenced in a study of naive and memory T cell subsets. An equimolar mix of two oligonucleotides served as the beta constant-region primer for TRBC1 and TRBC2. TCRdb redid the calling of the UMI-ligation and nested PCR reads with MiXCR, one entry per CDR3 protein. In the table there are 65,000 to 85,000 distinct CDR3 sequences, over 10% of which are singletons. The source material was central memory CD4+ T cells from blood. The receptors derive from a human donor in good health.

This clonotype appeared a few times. The DNA of the CDR3 is TGTGCCAGCAGCTTAGGCGTGGGACCGGCCTACGAGCAGTACTTC. Amino acid sequence: CASSLGVGPAYEQYF. The chain has TRBV7-8 and TRBJ2-7, with D possibly being TRBD1 or TRBD2 (5 bases each). The CDR3 has 15 residues. CDR1 and CDR2 (germline): SGHVS, FQNEAQ. Trimming took 1 base from V and 2 from J, leaving 12 bases between them.

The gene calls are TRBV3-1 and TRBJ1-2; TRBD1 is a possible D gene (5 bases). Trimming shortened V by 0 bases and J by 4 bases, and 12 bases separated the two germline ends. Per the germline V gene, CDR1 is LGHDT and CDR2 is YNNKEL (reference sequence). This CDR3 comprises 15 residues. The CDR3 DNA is TGTGCCAGCAGCCAAGATACACAGGTCAGCTATGGCTACACCTTC. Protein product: CASSQDTQVSYGYTF.

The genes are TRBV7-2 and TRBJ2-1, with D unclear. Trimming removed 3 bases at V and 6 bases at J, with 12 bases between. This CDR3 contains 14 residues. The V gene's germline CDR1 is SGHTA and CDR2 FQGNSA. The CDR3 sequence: CASSLPVYLNEQFF. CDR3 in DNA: TGTGCCAGCAGCTTGCCCGTCTACCTCAATGAGCAGTTCTTC.

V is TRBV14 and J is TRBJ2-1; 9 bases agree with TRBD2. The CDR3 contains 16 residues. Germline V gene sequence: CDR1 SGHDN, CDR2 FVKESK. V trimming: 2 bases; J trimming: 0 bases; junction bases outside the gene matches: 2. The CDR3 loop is CASSQLSGSSYNEQFF. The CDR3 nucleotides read TGTGCCAGCAGCCAACTTAGCGGGAGCTCCTACAATGAGCAGTTCTTC.

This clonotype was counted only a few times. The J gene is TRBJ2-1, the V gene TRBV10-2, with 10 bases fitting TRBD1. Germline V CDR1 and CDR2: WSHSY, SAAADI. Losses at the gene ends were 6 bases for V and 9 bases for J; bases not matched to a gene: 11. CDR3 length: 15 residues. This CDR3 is CASRTGQGVVGEQFF. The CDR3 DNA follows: TGCGCCAGCAGGACAGGACAGGGGGTGGTCGGTGAGCAGTTCTTC.

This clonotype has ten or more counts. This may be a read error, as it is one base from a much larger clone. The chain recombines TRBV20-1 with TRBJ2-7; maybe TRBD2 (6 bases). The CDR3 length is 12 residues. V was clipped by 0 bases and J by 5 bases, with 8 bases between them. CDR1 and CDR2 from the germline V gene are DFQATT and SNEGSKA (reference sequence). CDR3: CSARDWRDEQYF. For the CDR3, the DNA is TGCAGTGCTAGAGATTGGAGGGACGAGCAGTACTTC.

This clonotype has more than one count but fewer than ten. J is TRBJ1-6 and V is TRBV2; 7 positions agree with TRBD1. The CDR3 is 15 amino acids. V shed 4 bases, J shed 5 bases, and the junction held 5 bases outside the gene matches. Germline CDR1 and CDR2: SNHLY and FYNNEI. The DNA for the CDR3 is TGTGCCAGCAGTGTTAGAGGGGGCGATAATTCACCCCTCCACTTT. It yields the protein CASSVRGGDNSPLHF.

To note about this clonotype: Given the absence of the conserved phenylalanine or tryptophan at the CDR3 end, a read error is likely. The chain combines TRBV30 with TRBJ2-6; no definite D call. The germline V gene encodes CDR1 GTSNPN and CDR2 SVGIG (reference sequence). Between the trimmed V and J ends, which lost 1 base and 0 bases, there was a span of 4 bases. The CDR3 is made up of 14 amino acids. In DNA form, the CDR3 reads TGTGCCTGGAGTGCAGACTCTGGGGCCAACGTCCTGACTTCC. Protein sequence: CAWSADSGANVLTS.

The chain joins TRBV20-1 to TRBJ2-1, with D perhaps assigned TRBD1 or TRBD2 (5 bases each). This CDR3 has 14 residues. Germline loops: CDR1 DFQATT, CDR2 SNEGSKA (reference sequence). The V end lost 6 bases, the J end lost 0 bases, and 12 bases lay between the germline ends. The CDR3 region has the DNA TGCAGTGCCAGGGAGAGGAACTCCTACAATGAGCAGTTCTTC. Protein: CSARERNSYNEQFF.

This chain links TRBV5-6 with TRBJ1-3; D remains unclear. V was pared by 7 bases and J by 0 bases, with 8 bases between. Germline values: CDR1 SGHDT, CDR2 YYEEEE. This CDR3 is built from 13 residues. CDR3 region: CASGQNSGNTIYF. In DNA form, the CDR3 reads TGTGCCAGCGGTCAGAACTCTGGAAACACCATATATTTT.

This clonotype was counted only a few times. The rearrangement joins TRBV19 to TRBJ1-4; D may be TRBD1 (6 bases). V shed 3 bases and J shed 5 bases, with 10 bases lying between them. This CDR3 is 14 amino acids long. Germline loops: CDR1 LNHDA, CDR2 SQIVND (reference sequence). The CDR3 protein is CASSIATGNEKLFF. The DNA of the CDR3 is TGTGCCAGTAGTATTGCTACAGGGAATGAAAAACTGTTTTTT.

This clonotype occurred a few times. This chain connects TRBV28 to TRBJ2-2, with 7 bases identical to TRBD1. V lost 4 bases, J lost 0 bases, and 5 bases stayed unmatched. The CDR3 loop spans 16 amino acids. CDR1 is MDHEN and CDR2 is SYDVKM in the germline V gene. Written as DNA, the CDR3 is TGTGCCAGCAGTTCATTCGGGACAGCGAACACCGGGGAGCTGTTTTTT. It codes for CASSSFGTANTGELFF.

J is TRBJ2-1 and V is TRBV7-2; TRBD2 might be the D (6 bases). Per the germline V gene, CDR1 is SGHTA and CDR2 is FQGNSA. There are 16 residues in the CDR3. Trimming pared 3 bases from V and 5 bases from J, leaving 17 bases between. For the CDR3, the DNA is TGTGCCAGCAGCTTCTTACTAGCCCGAGGGAACAATGAGCAGTTCTTC. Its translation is CASSFLLARGNNEQFF.

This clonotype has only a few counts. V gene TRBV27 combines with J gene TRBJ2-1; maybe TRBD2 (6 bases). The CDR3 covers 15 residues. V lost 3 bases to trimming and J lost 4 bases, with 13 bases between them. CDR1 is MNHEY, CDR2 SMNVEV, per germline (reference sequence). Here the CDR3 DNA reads TGTGCCAGCAGTTTTTCTGCGGGGCCGTACAATGAGCAGTTCTTC. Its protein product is CASSFSAGPYNEQFF.

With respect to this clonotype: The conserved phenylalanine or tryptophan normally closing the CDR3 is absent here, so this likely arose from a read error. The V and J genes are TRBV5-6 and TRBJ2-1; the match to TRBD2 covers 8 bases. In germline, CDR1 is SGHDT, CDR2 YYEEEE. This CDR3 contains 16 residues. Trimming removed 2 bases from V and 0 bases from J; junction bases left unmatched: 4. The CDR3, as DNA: TGTGCCAGCAGCTTTGGGGCGGGAGGCTCCTACAATGAGCAGTTCCTC. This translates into CASSFGAGGSYNEQFL.

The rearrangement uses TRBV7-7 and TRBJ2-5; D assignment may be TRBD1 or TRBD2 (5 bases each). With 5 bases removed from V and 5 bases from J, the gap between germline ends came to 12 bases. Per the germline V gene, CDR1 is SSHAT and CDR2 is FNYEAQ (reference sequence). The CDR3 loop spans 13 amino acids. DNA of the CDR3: TGTGCCAGCAGCCTGACTGGGGACGAGACCCAGTACTTC. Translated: CASSLTGDETQYF.

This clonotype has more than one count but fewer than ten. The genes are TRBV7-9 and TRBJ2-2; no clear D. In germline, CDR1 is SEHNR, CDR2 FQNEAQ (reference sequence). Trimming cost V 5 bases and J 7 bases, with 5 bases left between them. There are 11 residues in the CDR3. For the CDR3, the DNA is TGTGCCAGCAGCCCCGTCGGGGAGCTGTTTTTT. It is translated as CASSPVGELFF.

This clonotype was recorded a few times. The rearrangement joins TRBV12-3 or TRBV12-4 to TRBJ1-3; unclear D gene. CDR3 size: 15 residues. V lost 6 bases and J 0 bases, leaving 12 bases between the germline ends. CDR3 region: CASRQSWDSGNTIYF. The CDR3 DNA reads TGTGCCAGCAGACAGTCTTGGGACTCTGGAAACACCATATATTTT.

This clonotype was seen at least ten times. Here the CDR3 DNA reads TGCAGTGCTCCCTCCCATGATACCGGGGAGCTGTTTTTT. Translated, it gives CSAPSHDTGELFF. The V gene is TRBV20-1, the J gene TRBJ2-2; D is unresolved. There are 13 residues in the CDR3. The ends were cut back, 5 bases at V and 5 bases at J, with 12 bases in the middle. Per the germline V gene, CDR1 is DFQATT and CDR2 is SNEGSKA (reference sequence).

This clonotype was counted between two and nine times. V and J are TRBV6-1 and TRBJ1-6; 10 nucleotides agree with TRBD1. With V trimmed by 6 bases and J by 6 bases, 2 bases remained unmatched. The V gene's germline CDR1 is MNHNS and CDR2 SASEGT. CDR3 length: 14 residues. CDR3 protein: CASRRTGGNSPLHF. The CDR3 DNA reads TGTGCCAGCAGACGGACAGGGGGTAATTCACCCCTCCACTTT.

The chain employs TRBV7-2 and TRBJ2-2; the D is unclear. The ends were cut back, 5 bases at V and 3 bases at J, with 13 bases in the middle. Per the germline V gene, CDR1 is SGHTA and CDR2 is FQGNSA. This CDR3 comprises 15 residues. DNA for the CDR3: TGTGCCAGCAGCCCCACGGTGGGCTACACCGGGGAGCTGTTTTTT. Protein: CASSPTVGYTGELFF.

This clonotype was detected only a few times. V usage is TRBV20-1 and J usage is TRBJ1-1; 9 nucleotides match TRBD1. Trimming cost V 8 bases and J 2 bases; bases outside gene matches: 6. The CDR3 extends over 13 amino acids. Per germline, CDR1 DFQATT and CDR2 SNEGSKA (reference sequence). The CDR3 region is CSTWDRANTEAFF. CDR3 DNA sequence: TGCAGTACATGGGACAGGGCAAACACTGAAGCTTTCTTT.

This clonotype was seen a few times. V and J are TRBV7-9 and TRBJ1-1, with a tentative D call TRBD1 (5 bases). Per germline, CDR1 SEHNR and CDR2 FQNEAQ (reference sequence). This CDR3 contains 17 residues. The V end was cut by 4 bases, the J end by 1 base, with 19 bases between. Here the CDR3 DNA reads TGTGCCAGCAGCTCCCATCCGGGACCGAATAAGAACACTGAAGCTTTCTTT. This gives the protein CASSSHPGPNKNTEAFF.

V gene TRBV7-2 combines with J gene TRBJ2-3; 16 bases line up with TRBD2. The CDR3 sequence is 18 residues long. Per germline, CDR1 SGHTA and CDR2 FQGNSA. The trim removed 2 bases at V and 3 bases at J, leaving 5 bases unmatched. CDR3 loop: CASSLQGLAGGGTDTQYF. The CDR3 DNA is TGTGCCAGCAGCTTACAGGGACTAGCGGGAGGGGGGACAGATACGCAGTATTTT.

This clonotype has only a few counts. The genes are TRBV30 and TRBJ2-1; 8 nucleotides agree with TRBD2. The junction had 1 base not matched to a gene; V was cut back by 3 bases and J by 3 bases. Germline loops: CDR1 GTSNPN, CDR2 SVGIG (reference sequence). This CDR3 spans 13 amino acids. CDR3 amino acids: CAWSTSGYNEQFF. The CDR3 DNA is TGTGCCTGGAGCACTAGCGGCTACAATGAGCAGTTCTTC.

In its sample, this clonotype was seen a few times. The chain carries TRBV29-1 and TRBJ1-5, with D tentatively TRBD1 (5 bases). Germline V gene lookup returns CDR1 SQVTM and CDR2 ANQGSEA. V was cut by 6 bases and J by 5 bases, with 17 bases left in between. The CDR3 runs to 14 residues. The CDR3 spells CSVGTEGSYQPQHF. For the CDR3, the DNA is TGCAGCGTCGGGACTGAGGGATCCTATCAGCCCCAGCATTTT.

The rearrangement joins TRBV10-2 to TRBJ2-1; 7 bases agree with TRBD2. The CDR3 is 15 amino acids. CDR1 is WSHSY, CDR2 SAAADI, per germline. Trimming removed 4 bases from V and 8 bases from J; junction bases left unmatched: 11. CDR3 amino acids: CASSVETSQIYEQFF. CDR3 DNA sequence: TGCGCCAGCAGTGTGGAGACTAGCCAGATTTATGAGCAGTTCTTC.

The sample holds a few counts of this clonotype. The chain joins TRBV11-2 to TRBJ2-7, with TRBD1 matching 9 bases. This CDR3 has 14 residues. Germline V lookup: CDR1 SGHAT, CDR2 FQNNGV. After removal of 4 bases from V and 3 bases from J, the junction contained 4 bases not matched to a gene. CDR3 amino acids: CASSSTTGGYEQYF. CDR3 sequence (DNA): TGTGCCAGCAGCTCGACGACAGGGGGCTACGAGCAGTACTTC.

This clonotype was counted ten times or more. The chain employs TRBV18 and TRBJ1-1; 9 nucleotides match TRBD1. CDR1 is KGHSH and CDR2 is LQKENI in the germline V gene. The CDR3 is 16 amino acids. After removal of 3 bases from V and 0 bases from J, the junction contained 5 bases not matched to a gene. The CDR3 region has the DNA TGTGCCAGCTCACCTTACCGGGACAGGGTGAACACTGAAGCTTTCTTT. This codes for CASSPYRDRVNTEAFF. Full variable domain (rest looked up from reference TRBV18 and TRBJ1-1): NAGVMQNPRHLVRRRGQEARLRCSPMKGHSHVYWYRQLPEEGLKFMVYLQKENIIDESGMPKERFSAEFPKEGPSILRIQQVVRGDSAAYFCASSPYRDRVNTEAFFGQGTRLTVV.

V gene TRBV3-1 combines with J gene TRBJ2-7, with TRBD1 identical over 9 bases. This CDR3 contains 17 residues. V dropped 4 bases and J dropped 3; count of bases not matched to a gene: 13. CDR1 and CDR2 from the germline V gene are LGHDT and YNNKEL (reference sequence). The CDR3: CASSPSPGQGPYYEQYF. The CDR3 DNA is TGTGCCAGCAGCCCCTCCCCAGGACAGGGGCCTTACTACGAGCAGTACTTC.